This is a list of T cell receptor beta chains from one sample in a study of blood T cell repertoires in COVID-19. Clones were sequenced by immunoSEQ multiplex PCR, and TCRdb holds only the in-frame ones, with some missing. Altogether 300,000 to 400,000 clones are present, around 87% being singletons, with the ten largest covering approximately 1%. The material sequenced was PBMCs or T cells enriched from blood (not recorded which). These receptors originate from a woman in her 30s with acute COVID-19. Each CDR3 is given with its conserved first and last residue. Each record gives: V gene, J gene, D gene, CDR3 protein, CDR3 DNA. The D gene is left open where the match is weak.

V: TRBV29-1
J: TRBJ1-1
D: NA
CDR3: CSVEGRGRTEAFF
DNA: TGCAGCGTTGAGGGCAGGGGTCGGACTGAAGCTTTCTTT

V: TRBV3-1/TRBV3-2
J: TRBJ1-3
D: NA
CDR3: CASSQGRSGNTIYF
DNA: TGTGCCAGCAGCCAAGGGCGGTCTGGAAACACCATATATTTT

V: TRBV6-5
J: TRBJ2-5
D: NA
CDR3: CASSYQAGAFQETQYF
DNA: TGTGCCAGCAGTTACCAGGCAGGGGCTTTCCAAGAGACCCAGTACTTC

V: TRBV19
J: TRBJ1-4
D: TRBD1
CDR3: CASSLQPGQGGEKLFF
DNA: TGTGCCAGTAGTCTCCAACCGGGACAGGGTGGAGAAAAACTGTTTTTT

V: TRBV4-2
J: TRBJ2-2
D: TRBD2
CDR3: CASSQDGGGGPTGELFF
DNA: TGTGCCAGCAGCCAAGACGGAGGCGGGGGGCCCACCGGGGAGCTGTTTTTT

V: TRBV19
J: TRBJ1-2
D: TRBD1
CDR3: CASSTGGGGYGYTF
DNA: TGTGCCAGTAGCACAGGGGGAGGGGGGTATGGCTACACCTTC

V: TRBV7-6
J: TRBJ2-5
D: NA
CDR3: CASRPTGGTQYF
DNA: TGTGCCAGCAGACCGACAGGTGGTACCCAGTACTTC

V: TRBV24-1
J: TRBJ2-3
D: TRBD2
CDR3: CATSDLGRNGGARDTQYF
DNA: TGTGCCACCAGTGATTTGGGTCGCAACGGGGGGGCCCGAGATACGCAGTATTTT

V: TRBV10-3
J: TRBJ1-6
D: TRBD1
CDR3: CAISDKGQGGSPLHF
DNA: TGTGCCATCAGTGACAAGGGACAGGGAGGGTCACCCCTCCACTTT

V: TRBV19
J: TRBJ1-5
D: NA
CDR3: CASSISTRGYSNQPQHF
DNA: TGTGCCAGTAGTATTTCAACCAGGGGATATAGCAATCAGCCCCAGCATTTT

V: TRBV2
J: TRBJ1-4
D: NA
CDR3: CASSEGGAGEKLFF
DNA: TGTGCCAGCAGTGAGGGAGGGGCAGGCGAAAAACTGTTTTTT

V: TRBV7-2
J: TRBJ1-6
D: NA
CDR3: CASSPLQGSPTPLHF
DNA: TGTGCCAGCAGCCCCCTACAGGGTAGTCCCACCCCCCTCCACTTT

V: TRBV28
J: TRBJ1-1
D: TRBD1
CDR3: CASSSLPGQGSHMNTEAFF
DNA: TGTGCCAGCAGTTCATTACCGGGACAGGGGAGTCACATGAACACTGAAGCTTTCTTT

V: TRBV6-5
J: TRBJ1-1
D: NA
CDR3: CASLTTMDTEAFF
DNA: TGTGCCAGCTTGACAACCATGGACACTGAAGCTTTCTTT

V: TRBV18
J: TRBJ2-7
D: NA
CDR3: CASSPTGYEQYF
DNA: TGTGCCAGCTCACCGACAGGCTACGAGCAGTACTTC

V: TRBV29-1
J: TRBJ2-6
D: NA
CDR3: CSVGVGSGANVLTF
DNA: TGCAGCGTGGGAGTGGGCTCTGGGGCCAACGTCCTGACTTTC

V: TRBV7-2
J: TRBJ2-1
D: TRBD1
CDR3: CASSLRRPGQISGLEFF
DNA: TGTGCCAGCAGCTTACGCAGACCGGGACAGATCTCTGGGCTGGAGTTCTTC

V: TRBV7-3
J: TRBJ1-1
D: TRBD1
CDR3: CASSTTGVTEAFF
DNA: TGTGCCAGCAGCACGACAGGGGTCACTGAAGCTTTCTTT

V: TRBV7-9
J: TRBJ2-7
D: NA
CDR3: CASATGATYEQYF
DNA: TGTGCCAGCGCGACAGGAGCCACCTACGAGCAGTACTTC

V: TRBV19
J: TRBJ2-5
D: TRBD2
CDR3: CASSIAAGGQETQYF
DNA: TGTGCCAGTAGTATTGCGGCGGGGGGCCAAGAGACCCAGTACTTC

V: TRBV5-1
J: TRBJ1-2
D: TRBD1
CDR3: CASSSEGQLYGYTF
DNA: TGCGCCAGCAGCTCTGAGGGACAGCTTTATGGCTACACCTTC

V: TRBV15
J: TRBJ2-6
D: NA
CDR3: CATSRALSGANVLTF
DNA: TGTGCCACCAGCAGAGCTCTTTCCGGGGCCAACGTCCTGACTTTC